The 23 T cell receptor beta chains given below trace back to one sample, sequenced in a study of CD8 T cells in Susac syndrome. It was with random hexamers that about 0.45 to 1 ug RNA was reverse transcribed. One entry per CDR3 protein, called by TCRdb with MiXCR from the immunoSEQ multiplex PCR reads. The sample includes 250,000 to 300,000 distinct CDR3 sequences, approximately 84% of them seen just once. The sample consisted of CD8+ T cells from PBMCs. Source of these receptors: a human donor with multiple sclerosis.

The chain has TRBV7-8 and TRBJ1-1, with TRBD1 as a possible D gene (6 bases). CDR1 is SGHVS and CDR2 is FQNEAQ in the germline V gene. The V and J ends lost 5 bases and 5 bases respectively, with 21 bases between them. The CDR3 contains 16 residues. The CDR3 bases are TGTGCCAGCAGCCCGAGTAGCCGAACAGGGTTAACTGAAGCTTTCTTT. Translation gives CASSPSSRTGLTEAFF.

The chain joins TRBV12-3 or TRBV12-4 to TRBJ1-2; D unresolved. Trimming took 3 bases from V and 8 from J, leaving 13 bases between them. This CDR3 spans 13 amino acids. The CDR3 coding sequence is TGTGCCAGCAGTTTTCGAGAAATCTGGGGCTACACCTTC. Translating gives CASSFREIWGYTF.

CDR3 nucleotide sequence: TGTGCCAGCAGCGCACCGCGAGGGAGCTCCTACAATGAGCAGTTCTTC. Protein: CASSAPRGSSYNEQFF. The chain links TRBV9 to TRBJ2-1; D perhaps matches TRBD2 (5 bases). Germline V gives CDR1 SGDLS, CDR2 YYNGEE. Trimming stripped 3 bases from V and 0 bases from J, with 13 bases between. The CDR3 consists of 16 residues.

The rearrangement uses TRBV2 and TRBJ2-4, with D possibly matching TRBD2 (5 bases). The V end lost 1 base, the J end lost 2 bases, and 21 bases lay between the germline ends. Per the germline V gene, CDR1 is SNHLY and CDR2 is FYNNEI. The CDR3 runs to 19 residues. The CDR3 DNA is TGTGCCAGCAGTGAAGGGGCTTTCGAGGAGGATGTGCCCAAAAACATTCAGTACTTC. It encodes CASSEGAFEEDVPKNIQYF.

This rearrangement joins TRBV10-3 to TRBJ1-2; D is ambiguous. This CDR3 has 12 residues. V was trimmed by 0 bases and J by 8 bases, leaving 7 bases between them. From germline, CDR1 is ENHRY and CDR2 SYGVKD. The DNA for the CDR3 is TGTGCCATCAGTGAGTCGGAAGACGGCTACACCTTC. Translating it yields CAISESEDGYTF.

DNA for the CDR3: TGTGCCAGCAGCCCGTCCCGGATGGGGAGCACAGATACGCAGTATTTT. Translated: CASSPSRMGSTDTQYF. The chain joins TRBV7-9 to TRBJ2-3; the D is unclear. The germline V gene has CDR1 SEHNR and CDR2 FQNEAQ (reference sequence). The CDR3 sequence is 16 residues long. V was cut by 5 bases and J by 0 bases, with 15 bases left in between.

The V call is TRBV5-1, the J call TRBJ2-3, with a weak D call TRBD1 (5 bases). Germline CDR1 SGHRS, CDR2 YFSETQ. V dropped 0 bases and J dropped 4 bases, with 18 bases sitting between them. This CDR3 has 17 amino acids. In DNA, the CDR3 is TGCGCCAGCAGCTTGGTCCCGGCAGGGTCGGAAGCAGATACGCAGTATTTT. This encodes CASSLVPAGSEADTQYF.

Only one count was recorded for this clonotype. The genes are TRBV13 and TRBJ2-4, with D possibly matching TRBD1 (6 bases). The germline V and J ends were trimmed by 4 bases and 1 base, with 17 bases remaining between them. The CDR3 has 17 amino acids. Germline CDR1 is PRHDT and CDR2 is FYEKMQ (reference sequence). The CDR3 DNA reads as TGTGCCAGCAGCTCCCTTGAGGGGGTGTCGGCCAAAAACATTCAGTACTTC. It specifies CASSSLEGVSAKNIQYF.

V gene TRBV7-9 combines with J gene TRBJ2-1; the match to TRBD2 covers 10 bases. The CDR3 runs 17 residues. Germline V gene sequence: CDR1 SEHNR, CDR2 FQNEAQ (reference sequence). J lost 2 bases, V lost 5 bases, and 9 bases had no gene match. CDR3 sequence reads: CASSPRALAGAYNEQFF. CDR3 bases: TGTGCCAGCAGCCCTCGAGCGCTAGCGGGGGCCTACAATGAGCAGTTCTTC.

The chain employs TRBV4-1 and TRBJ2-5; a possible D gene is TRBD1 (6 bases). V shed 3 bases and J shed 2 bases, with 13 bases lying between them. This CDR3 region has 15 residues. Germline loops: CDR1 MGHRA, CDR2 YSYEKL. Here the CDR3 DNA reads TGCGCCAGCAGCCACCTACGGGACACGCAAGAGACCCAGTACTTC. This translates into CASSHLRDTQETQYF.

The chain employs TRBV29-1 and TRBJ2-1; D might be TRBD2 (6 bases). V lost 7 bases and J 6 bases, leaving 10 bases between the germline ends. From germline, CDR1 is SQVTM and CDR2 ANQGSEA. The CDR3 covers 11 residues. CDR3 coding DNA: TGCAGCGCCGGGACTCTCAATGAGCAGTTCTTC. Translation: CSAGTLNEQFF.

The CDR3 DNA follows: TGTGCCAGCAGTTTATCGGTGGGAGGAGAGACCCAGTACTTC. Translation gives CASSLSVGGETQYF. The V gene is TRBV27, the J gene TRBJ2-5, with a possible D match to TRBD2 (6 bases). V lost 0 bases and J lost 4, with 9 bases in between. The CDR3 runs 14 residues. The germline V gene has CDR1 MNHEY and CDR2 SMNVEV (reference sequence).

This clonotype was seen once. DNA for the CDR3: TGTGCCAGCAGCCAATCTAACAGGGGGCCCGAGCAGTACTTC. This sequence encodes CASSQSNRGPEQYF. J is TRBJ2-7 and V is TRBV16, with 9 bases that match TRBD1. The CDR3 is 14 residues long. The V and J ends lost 0 bases and 6 bases, in that order; junction bases with no gene match: 3. Germline assignment: CDR1 KGHSY and CDR2 FQNENV.

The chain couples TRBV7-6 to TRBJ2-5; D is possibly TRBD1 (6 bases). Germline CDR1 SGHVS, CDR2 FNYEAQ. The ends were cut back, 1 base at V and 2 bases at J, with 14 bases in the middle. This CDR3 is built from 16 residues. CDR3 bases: TGTGCCAGCAGCTTAGGGCCAACAGGGAGACAAGAGACCCAGTACTTC. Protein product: CASSLGPTGRQETQYF.

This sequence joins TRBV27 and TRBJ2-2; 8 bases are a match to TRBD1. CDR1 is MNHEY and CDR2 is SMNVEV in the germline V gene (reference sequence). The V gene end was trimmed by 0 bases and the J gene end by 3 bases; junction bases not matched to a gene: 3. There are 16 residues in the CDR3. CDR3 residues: CASSLSRGRYTGELFF. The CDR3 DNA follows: TGTGCCAGCAGTTTATCCAGGGGGCGGTACACCGGGGAGCTGTTTTTT.

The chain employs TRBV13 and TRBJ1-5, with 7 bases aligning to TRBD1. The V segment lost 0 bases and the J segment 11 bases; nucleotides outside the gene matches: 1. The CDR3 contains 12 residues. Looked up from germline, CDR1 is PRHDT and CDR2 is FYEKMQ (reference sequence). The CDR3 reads CASSLGGQTQHF. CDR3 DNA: TGTGCCAGCAGCTTAGGGGGACAGACCCAGCATTTT.

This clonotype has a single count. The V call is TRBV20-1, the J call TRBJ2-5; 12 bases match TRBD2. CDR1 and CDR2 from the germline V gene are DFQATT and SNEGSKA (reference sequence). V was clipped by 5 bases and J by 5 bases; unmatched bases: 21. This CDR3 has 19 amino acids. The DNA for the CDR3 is TGCAGTGCTGGGGGGGAATGGACTAGCGGGATGAGAGGAGGGGAGACCCAGTACTTC. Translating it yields CSAGGEWTSGMRGGETQYF.

DNA of the CDR3: TGTGCCAGCGGACCAGGGGGCGAGGACTATGGCTACACCTTC. Its translation: CASGPGGEDYGYTF. The chain employs TRBV7-3 and TRBJ1-2; 8 bases map to TRBD1. CDR3 length: 14 amino acids. Trimming cost V 8 bases and J 3 bases; bases outside gene matches: 8. Germline CDR1 reads SGHTA; CDR2 reads FQGTGA.

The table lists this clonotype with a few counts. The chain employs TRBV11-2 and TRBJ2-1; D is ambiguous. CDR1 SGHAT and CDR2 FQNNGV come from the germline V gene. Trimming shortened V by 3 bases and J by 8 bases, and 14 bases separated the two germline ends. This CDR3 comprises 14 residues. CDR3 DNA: TGTGCCAGCAGCTTCGCTACCCCGTGGGATGAGCAGTTCTTC. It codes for CASSFATPWDEQFF.

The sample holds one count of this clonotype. The CDR3 region is CASSSTDRGLTTNTGELFF. The CDR3 bases are TGTGCCAGCAGTTCTACGGACAGGGGGCTTACAACAAACACCGGGGAGCTGTTTTTT. The chain employs TRBV6-5 and TRBJ2-2; the match to TRBD1 covers 11 bases. This CDR3 contains 19 residues. After removal of 4 bases from V and 2 bases from J, the junction contained 12 bases not matched to a gene. Germline V gene data show CDR1 as MNHEY and CDR2 as SVGAGI.

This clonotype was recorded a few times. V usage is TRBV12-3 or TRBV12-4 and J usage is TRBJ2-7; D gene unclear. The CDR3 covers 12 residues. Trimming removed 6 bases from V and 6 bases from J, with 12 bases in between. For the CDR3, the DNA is TGTGCCAGCAGGCGATTAGATCCCGAGCAGTACTTC. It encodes CASRRLDPEQYF.

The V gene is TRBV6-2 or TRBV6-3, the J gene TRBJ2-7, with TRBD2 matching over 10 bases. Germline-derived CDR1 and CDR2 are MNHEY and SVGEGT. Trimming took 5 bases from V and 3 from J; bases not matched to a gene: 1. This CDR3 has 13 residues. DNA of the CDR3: TGTGCCAGCAGTAAGCGGGAGGGCTACGAGCAGTACTTC. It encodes CASSKREGYEQYF.

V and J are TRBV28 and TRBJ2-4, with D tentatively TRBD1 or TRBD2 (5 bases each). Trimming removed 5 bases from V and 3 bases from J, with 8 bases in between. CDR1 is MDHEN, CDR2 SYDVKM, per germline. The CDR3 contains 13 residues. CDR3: CASSLGDKNIQYF. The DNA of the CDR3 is TGTGCCAGCAGTCTGGGGGACAAAAACATTCAGTACTTC.